This T cell receptor beta chain was obtained from a study of graft-versus-host responses after intestinal transplantation. Study context: In this cohort, recipients had multivisceral, liver-intestinal, or isolated intestinal transplants.

Notes on this clone: Antigen specificity is unknown. This sample also contains other DNA sequences that code for the same CDR3.

Using immunoSEQ multiplex PCR, the repertoire was profiled, and TCRdb retains in-frame clones only, with some absent. The table has over 85,000 clones, about 93% seen once; the top ten hold less than 0.55%. The germline V gene has CDR1 MNHEY and CDR2 SMNVEV (reference sequence). V was clipped by 3 bases and J by 7 bases, with 10 bases between them. The CDR3 extends over 13 amino acids. The V call is TRBV27, the J call TRBJ1-5, with a tentative D call TRBD1 (5 bases). The receptor comes from a human donor who received an intestinal transplant. The starting material was unstimulated CD8+ T cells sorted from spleen or lymph node cells, obtained before intestinal transplant. The CDR3 spells CASSFGGNQPQHF. The CDR3 bases are TGTGCCAGCAGTTTTGGGGGGAACCAGCCCCAGCATTTT.